The source of this T cell receptor beta chain is a study of shared clonotypes between healthy human individuals. Germline-derived CDR1 and CDR2 are KGHSH and LQKENI. The CDR3 has 13 amino acids. V lost 3 bases and J lost 3, with 8 bases in between. Caucasian adults living in Nashville, Tennessee, provided all samples. This clone was detected a few times. Its antigen is unidentified. TCRdb's table, derived via immunoSEQ multiplex PCR, lists solely in-frame clones and lacks some. The sample shows around 990,000 clones, around 77% of them seen only once. Study results and caveats: What limited the represented genetic and exposure-history diversity was the small number of donors.

The specimen sequenced was memory CD4+ T cells from PBMCs. Described subset: CD45RA-negative fraction. This receptor was obtained from a man between 18 and 29 years old in good health. Some clones in this sample may be carry-over from other donors' samples. The V call is TRBV18, the J call TRBJ1-1; D is undetermined. CDR3: CASSPSTDTEAFF. CDR3 DNA sequence: TGTGCCAGCTCACCTTCGACCGACACTGAAGCTTTCTTT.